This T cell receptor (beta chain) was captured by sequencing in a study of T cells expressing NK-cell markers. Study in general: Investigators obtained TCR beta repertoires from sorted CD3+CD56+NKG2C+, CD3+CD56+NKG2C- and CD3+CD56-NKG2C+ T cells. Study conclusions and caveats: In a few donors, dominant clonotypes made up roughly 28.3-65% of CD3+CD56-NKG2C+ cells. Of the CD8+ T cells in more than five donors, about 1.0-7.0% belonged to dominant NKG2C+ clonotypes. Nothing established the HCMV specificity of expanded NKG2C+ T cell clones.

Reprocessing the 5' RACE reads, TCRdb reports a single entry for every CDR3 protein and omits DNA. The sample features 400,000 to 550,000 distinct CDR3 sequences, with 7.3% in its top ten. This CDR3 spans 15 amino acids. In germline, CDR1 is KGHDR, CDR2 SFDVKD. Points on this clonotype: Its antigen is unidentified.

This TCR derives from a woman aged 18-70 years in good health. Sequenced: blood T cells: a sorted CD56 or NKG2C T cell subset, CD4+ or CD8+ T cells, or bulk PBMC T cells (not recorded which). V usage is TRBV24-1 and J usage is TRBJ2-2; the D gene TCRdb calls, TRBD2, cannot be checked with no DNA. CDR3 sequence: CATQASLGPTGELFF.